Reported below is one TCR beta chain. The entry originates in a study of immune cell composition in non-small cell lung cancer. Produced via immunoSEQ multiplex PCR; TCRdb's table is partial and in-frame only. The table has approximately 15,000 clones, about 84% seen once. Specimen: lung tumor tissue. The clonotype was recovered from a human donor with non-small cell lung cancer.

The CDR3 DNA reads TGTGCCAGCAGCAGCGACAGGGGTGAGACCCAGTACTTC. Amino acid sequence: CASSSDRGETQYF. The chain couples TRBV6-1 to TRBJ2-5; 8 positions match TRBD1. Germline V gene sequence: CDR1 MNHNS, CDR2 SASEGT. V lost 6 bases and J lost 5; bases outside the gene matches: 5. The CDR3 has 13 amino acids.